This record concerns one T cell receptor beta chain sequence. These data belong to a study of T cell clonotyping in hematopoietic cell transplantation. Here immunoSEQ multiplex PCR was the method, and the copy in TCRdb shows in-frame clones only, minus some. The sample has 28,000 or so clones, around 95% seen once. CDR1 LNHDA and CDR2 SQIVND come from the germline V gene (reference sequence). The J segment lost 3 bases and the V segment lost 5 bases, leaving 6 bases of the junction unmatched. The CDR3 sequence is 15 residues long. The origin of this receptor is a man between 50 and 59 years old in good health. Some clones in this sample may be carry-over from other donors' samples. The chain couples TRBV19 to TRBJ1-5; 8 bases line up with TRBD1. Sequenced: peripheral blood mononuclear cells. The CDR3 is CASSRDRRFNQPQHF. The CDR3 DNA follows: TGTGCCAGTAGTCGGGACAGGCGCTTCAATCAGCCCCAGCATTTT.